These 11 T cell receptor beta chains were all obtained from the same sample, sequenced in a study of shared T cell receptors in the human thymus. Repertoires were generated with immunoSEQ multiplex PCR, while TCRdb's copy carries only in-frame clones and drops some. The sample has just under 550,000 clones; 78% are singletons. A further study also used this sample, focusing on human thymus T cells.

Sequenced material: thymocytes. Receptors were obtained from a boy younger than two with a congenital heart defect.

Comments on this clone: It is unclear where the CDR3 begins or ends on the DNA, so no DNA is shown, and the CDR3 is as TCRdb lists it. The chain is built from TRBV5-8 and TRBJ1-5. The CDR3 has 18 residues if both end residues are counted. Germline CDR1 is SGHTS and CDR2 is YDEGEE. The chain's CDR3 is CASSSSPWSGGSNQPQHF.

This clone has a handful of counts. This chain links TRBV21-1 with TRBJ2-7; TRBD2 is taken as the D call from the table, unchecked against the DNA. TRBV21-1 is a pseudogene segment. The CDR3 is 18 residues long. CDR3 sequence reads: CASSKDTPLAGVSYEQYF. In DNA form, the CDR3 reads TGTGCCAGCAGCAAAGACACCCCACTAGCGGGAGTCTCCTACGAGCAGTACTTC.

The J gene is TRBJ2-7, the V gene TRBV9, with 7 nucleotides matching TRBD1. The CDR3 is 17 residues long. Germline V gene sequence: CDR1 SGDLS, CDR2 YYNGEE. V dropped 2 bases and J dropped 6; count of bases not matched to a gene: 17. CDR3 DNA: TGTGCCAGCAGCGTGGGTTTCGACAGGGCCCCCCTCGGCGAGCAGTACTTC. Translated, it gives CASSVGFDRAPLGEQYF.

The chain recombines TRBV5-4 with TRBJ2-1, with 10 positions matching TRBD2. Germline V gene data show CDR1 as SGHNT and CDR2 as YYREEE (reference sequence). The J segment lost 9 bases and the V segment lost 0 bases, leaving 6 bases of the junction unmatched. This CDR3 comprises 15 residues. The CDR3 sequence is CASSLESSGRCEQFF. The CDR3 bases are TGTGCCAGCAGCTTGGAGTCTAGCGGGAGATGTGAGCAGTTCTTC. Full variable domain (remainder filled in from reference TRBV5-4 and TRBJ2-1): ETGVTQSPTHLIKTRGQQVTLRCSSQSGHNTVSWYQQALGQGPQFIFQYYREEENGRGNFPPRFSGLQFPNYSSELNVNALELDDSALYLCASSLESSGRCEQFFGPGTRLTVL.

The sample holds one count of this clone. V is TRBV14 and J is TRBJ2-7; tentatively, D is TRBD2 (5 bases). The V gene's germline CDR1 is SGHDN and CDR2 FVKESK. The CDR3 is 12 residues long. V dropped 0 bases and J dropped 6 bases, with 6 bases sitting between them. The CDR3 nucleotides read TGTGCCAGCAGCCAAGAGGAGGCCGAGCAGTACTTC. Residues: CASSQEEAEQYF.

The DNA for the CDR3 is TGTGCCAGCAGCCAAACTCTCGCAGAGACCCAGTACTTC. It encodes CASSQTLAETQYF. The chain uses TRBV4-2 and TRBJ2-5; no definite D call. The length of the CDR3 is 13 residues. The germline V gene has CDR1 LGHNA and CDR2 YNFKEQ. V was shortened by 2 bases and J by 4 bases, with 8 bases between the two germline ends.

This clone showed up just once. The chain recombines TRBV19 with TRBJ1-1, with a possible D match to TRBD1 (5 bases). The CDR3 covers 16 residues. From germline, CDR1 is LNHDA and CDR2 SQIVND (reference sequence). Trimming cost V 10 bases and J 3 bases, with 24 bases left between them. CDR3 region: CATSKGQGGGYTEAFF. CDR3 sequence (DNA): TGTGCCACCTCGAAAGGGCAGGGCGGTGGGTACACTGAAGCTTTCTTT.

CDR3 amino acids: CASAQGGEQYF. DNA for the CDR3: TGTGCCAGCGCCCAGGGGGGCGAGCAGTACTTC. The rearrangement uses TRBV2 and TRBJ2-7; TRBD1 might be the D (7 bases). The V gene's germline CDR1 is SNHLY and CDR2 FYNNEI. V dropped 8 bases and J dropped 6 bases, with 11 bases sitting between them. The length of the CDR3 is 11 residues.

The chain carries TRBV11-2 and TRBJ2-7, with TRBD2 matching 12 bases. Germline V gives CDR1 SGHAT, CDR2 FQNNGV. The V segment lost 4 bases and the J segment 1 base; nucleotides outside the gene matches: 11. This CDR3 has 18 amino acids. As DNA, the CDR3 is TGTGCCAGCAGCTCCCGGACTAGCGGGAACCCGGGGTCCTACGAGCAGTACTTC. As protein: CASSSRTSGNPGSYEQYF.

The rearrangement links TRBV5-4 to TRBJ1-1; D gene ambiguous. V lost 5 bases and J lost 6, with 17 bases in between. The CDR3 runs 14 residues. Germline values: CDR1 SGHNT, CDR2 YYREEE (reference sequence). The CDR3 protein is CASRRAREMAEAFF. DNA of the CDR3: TGTGCCAGCAGGAGGGCGCGAGAGATGGCTGAAGCTTTCTTT.

This sequence joins TRBV6-5 and TRBJ2-7; TRBD1 agrees at 10 bases. CDR3 length: 14 amino acids. Trimming at V came to 2 bases and at J to 2 bases, leaving 0 bases not matched to a gene. The germline V gene encodes CDR1 MNHEY and CDR2 SVGAGI. The CDR3 bases are TGTGCCAGCAGTTACGGGACAGGGGCCTACGAGCAGTACTTC. It translates to CASSYGTGAYEQYF.